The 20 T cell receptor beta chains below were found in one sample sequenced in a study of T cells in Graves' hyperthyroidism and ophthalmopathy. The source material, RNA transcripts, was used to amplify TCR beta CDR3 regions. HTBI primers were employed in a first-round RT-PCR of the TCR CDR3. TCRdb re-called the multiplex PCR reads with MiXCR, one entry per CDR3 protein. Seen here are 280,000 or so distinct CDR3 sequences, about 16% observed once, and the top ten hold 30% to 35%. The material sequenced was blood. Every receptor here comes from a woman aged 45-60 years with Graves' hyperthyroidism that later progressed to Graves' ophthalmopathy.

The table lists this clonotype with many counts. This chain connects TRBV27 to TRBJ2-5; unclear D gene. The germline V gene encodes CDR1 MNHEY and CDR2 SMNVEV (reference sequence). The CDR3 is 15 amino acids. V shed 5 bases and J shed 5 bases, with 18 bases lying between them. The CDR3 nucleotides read TGTGCCAGCAGTAAGCAAAGTGGGGTGGGGGAGACCCAGTACTTC. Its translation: CASSKQSGVGETQYF.

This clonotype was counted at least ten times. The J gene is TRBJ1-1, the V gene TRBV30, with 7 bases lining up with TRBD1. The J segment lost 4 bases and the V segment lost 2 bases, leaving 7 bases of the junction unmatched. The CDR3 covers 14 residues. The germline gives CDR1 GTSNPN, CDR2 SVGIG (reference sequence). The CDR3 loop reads CAWSLSHRGTEAFF. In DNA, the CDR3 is TGTGCCTGGAGTTTGTCCCACAGGGGCACTGAAGCTTTCTTT.

CDR3 region: CASSSSGPRSYNEQFF. DNA for the CDR3: TGTGCCAGCAGCTCATCGGGACCCCGCTCCTACAATGAGCAGTTCTTC. This rearrangement joins TRBV9 to TRBJ2-1, with D possibly being TRBD1 or TRBD2 (5 bases each). The germline CDR1 and CDR2 sequences are SGDLS and YYNGEE. The CDR3 is 16 residues long. Trimming cost V 4 bases and J 0 bases, with 14 bases left between them.

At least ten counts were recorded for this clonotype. DNA for the CDR3: TGTGCCAGCAGTTCTAACCCCGGGACAGAGATCGGGGAGCTGTTTTTT. Translation gives CASSSNPGTEIGELFF. This chain joins TRBV28 and TRBJ2-2, with 7 bases aligning to TRBD1. This CDR3 contains 16 residues. Germline V gene sequence: CDR1 MDHEN, CDR2 SYDVKM. V trimming: 4 bases; J trimming: 7 bases; junction bases outside the gene matches: 12.

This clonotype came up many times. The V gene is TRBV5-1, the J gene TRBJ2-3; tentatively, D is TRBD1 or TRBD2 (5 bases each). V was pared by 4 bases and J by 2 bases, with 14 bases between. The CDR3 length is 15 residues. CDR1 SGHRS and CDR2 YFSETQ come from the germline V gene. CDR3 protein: CASSRSGRDTDTQYF. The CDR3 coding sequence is TGCGCCAGCAGCCGTTCGGGGCGCGACACAGATACGCAGTATTTT. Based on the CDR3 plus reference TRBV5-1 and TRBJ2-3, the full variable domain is KAGVTQTPRYLIKTRGQQVTLSCSPISGHRSVSWYQQTPGQGLQFLFEYFSETQRNKGNFPGRFSGRQFSNSRSEMNVSTLELGDSALYLCASSRSGRDTDTQYFGPGTRLTVL.

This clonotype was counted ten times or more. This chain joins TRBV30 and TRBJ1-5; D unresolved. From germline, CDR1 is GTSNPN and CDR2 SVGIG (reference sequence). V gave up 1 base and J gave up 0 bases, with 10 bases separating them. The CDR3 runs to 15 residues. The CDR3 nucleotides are TGTGCCTGGAGTGAAGGGTCTTATAGCAATCAGCCCCAGCATTTT. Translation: CAWSEGSYSNQPQHF.

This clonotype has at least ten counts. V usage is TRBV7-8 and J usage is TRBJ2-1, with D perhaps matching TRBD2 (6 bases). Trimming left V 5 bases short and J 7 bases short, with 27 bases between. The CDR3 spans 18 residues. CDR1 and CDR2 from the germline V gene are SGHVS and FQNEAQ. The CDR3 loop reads CASSPRPDTRTEGNEQFF. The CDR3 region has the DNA TGTGCCAGCAGCCCCCGTCCGGACACCAGAACGGAGGGGAATGAGCAGTTCTTC.

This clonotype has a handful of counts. As DNA, the CDR3 is TGCAGCGTTGAATTGGACCCCGCCTACGAGCAGTACTTC. Translation gives CSVELDPAYEQYF. The chain links TRBV29-1 to TRBJ2-7; D ambiguous. Germline CDR1 is SQVTM and CDR2 is ANQGSEA. The V gene lost 2 bases and the J gene lost 2 bases, with 10 bases spanning the gap. The CDR3 has 13 amino acids.

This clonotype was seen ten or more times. The CDR3 protein is CASSFGTGFGLSSYEQYF. CDR3 coding DNA: TGTGCCAGCAGTTTTGGTACAGGGTTTGGTCTATCCTCCTACGAGCAGTACTTC. The rearrangement links TRBV28 to TRBJ2-7; maybe TRBD1 (6 bases). There are 18 residues in the CDR3. V was pared by 3 bases and J by 0 bases, with 21 bases between. CDR1 and CDR2 from the germline V gene are MDHEN and SYDVKM.

CDR3 region: CASSPQLTSGVYNEQFF. The CDR3, as DNA: TGTGCCAGCAGCCCACAACTTACTAGCGGGGTGTACAATGAGCAGTTCTTC. V and J are TRBV11-3 and TRBJ2-1; TRBD2 matches at 10 bases. This CDR3 region has 17 residues. Germline lookup yields CDR1 SGHNT and CDR2 YENEEA. With V trimmed by 5 bases and J by 4 bases, 11 bases remained unmatched.

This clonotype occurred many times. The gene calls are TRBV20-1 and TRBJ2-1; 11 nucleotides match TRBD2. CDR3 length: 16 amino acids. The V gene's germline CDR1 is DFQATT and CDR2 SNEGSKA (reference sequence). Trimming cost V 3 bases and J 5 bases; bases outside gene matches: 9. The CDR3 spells CSASGPGTSGHNEQFF. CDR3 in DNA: TGCAGTGCTAGTGGTCCCGGGACTAGCGGTCACAATGAGCAGTTCTTC.

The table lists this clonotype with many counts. CDR3: CASSWNRGSSGNTIYF. The CDR3 DNA follows: TGTGCCAGCAGCTGGAATCGGGGATCCTCTGGAAACACCATATATTTT. The rearrangement uses TRBV2 and TRBJ1-3, with D uncertain. The V end was cut by 6 bases, the J end by 0 bases, with 15 bases between. The CDR3 has 16 residues. Looked up from germline, CDR1 is SNHLY and CDR2 is FYNNEI.

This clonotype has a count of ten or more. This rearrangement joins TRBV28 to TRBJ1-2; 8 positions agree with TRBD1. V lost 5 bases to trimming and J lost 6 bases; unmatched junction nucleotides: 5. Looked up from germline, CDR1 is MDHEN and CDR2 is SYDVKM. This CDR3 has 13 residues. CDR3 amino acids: CASSPRTGNGYTF. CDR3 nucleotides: TGTGCCAGCAGTCCGAGGACAGGGAATGGCTACACCTTC.

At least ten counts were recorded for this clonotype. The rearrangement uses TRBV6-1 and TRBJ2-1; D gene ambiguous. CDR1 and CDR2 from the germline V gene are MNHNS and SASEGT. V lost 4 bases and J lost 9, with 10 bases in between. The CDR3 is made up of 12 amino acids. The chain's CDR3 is CASSVKAVEQFF. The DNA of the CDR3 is TGTGCCAGCAGTGTGAAAGCAGTTGAGCAGTTCTTC.

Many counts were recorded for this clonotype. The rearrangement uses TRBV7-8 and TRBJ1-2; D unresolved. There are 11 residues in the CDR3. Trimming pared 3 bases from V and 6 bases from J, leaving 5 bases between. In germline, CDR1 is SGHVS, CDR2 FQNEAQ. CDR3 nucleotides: TGTGCCAGCAGCTTTGGGGATGGCTACACCTTC. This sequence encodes CASSFGDGYTF. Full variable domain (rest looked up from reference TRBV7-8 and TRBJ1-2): GAGVSQSPRYKVAKRGQDVALRCDPISGHVSLFWYQQALGQGPEFLTYFQNEAQLDKSGLPSDRFFAERPEGSVSTLKIQRTQQEDSAVYLCASSFGDGYTFGSGTRLTVV.

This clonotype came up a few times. This CDR3 is CATTRRTSGSDEQFF. CDR3 bases: TGTGCCACTACGAGAAGGACTAGCGGGAGTGATGAGCAGTTCTTC. This chain uses TRBV2 with TRBJ2-1; TRBD2 matches 13 bases. Trimming cost V 10 bases and J 8 bases; bases outside gene matches: 11. This CDR3 contains 15 residues. Germline assignment: CDR1 SNHLY and CDR2 FYNNEI.

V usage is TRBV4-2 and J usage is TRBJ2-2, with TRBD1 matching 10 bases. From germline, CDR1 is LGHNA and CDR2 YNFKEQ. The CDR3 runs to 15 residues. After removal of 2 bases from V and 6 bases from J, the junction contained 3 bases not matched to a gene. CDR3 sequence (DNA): TGTGCCAGCAGCCAACGGGACAGGGGATCCGGGGAGCTGTTTTTT. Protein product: CASSQRDRGSGELFF.

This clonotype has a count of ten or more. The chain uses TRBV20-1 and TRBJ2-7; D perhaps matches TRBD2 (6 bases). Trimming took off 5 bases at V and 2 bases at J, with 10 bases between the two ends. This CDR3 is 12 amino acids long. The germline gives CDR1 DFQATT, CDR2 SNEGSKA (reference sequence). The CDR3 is CSAGGSPYEQYF. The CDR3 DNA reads TGCAGTGCTGGGGGGAGCCCCTACGAGCAGTACTTC.

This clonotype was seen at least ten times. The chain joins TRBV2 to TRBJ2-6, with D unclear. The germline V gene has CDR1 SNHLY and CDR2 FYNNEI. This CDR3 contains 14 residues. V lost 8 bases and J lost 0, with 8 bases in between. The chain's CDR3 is CASSTSSGANVLTF. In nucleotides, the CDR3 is TGTGCCAGCTCCACAAGCTCTGGGGCCAACGTCCTGACTTTC.

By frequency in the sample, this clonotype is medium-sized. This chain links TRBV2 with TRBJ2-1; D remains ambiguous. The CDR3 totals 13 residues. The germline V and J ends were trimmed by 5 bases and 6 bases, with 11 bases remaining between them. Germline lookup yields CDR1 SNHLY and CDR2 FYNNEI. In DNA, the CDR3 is TGTGCCAGCAGTCCCGACATCGGCAATGAGCAGTTCTTC. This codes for CASSPDIGNEQFF.